The 4 T cell receptor beta chains below were found in one sample sequenced in a study of early T cells in non-severe SARS-CoV-2 infection (dated by TCRdb to 2020 to 2022). Receptors were amplified or captured by 5' RACE. The data were produced on a NextSeq 500. TCRdb ran its own pipeline on the public reads, namely fastp trimming at Q25 and MiXCR clone calling, and kept in-frame beta chains. Rows are unified per CDR3 protein, each entry keeping the most common DNA and genes. This sample comprises 65,000 to 85,000 distinct CDR3 sequences, roughly an eighth of them detected only once. The ten largest clones capture roughly 5.2% of the sample. Sequencing was done on a sample of whole blood. Receptor source: an adult who was a healthcare worker with PCR-confirmed SARS-CoV-2 infection or an uninfected control (not recorded which).

The sample holds a few counts of this clonotype. The chain combines TRBV2 with TRBJ2-7, with 10 nucleotides matching TRBD2. The CDR3 runs to 13 residues. V lost 7 bases and J lost 1; bases outside the gene matches: 1. Germline CDR1 SNHLY, CDR2 FYNNEI. The CDR3 protein is CASTGLASYEQYF. In DNA, the CDR3 is TGTGCCAGCACGGGACTAGCGTCCTACGAGCAGTACTTC.

This clonotype was detected ten times or more. The J gene is TRBJ2-1, the V gene TRBV18, with D perhaps matching TRBD1 (5 bases). Germline V gene lookup returns CDR1 KGHSH and CDR2 LQKENI. The CDR3 totals 13 residues. Trimming took 3 bases from V and 6 from J, leaving 9 bases between them. The CDR3 sequence is CASSPQDINEQFF. Written as DNA, the CDR3 is TGTGCCAGCTCACCTCAGGACATCAATGAGCAGTTCTTC.

At least ten counts were recorded for this clonotype. The rearrangement uses TRBV2 and TRBJ1-6; tentatively, D is TRBD1 (6 bases). The CDR3 is 15 amino acids. V was pared by 6 bases and J by 9 bases, with 18 bases between. Germline V gives CDR1 SNHLY, CDR2 FYNNEI. CDR3 sequence (DNA): TGTGCCAGCAGCTTAATCAGGGGAGTCGGTTCACCCCTCCACTTT. Translating it yields CASSLIRGVGSPLHF.

The V call is TRBV7-2, the J call TRBJ2-7; TRBD1 matches 8 bases. This CDR3 is built from 15 residues. The J segment lost 4 bases and the V segment lost 5 bases, leaving 10 bases of the junction unmatched. Germline values: CDR1 SGHTA, CDR2 FQGNSA. In DNA, the CDR3 is TGTGCCAGCAGCCGCGAAGACAGGGGCACTTACGAGCAGTACTTC. It yields the protein CASSREDRGTYEQYF.